Each of the 29 T cell receptor beta chains below was sequenced from the same sample in a study of beta chain features in type 1 diabetes. Isolated RNA was reverse transcribed in full, so expressed TCRB transcripts were sequenced. Data came from immunoSEQ multiplex PCR; TCRdb stores just in-frame clones and leaves some out. This sample has 400,000 to 600,000 clones, with approximately 30% found just once. The specimen sequenced was naive CD4+ T cells from blood. The receptors stem from a man in his late teens or twenties in good health.

This chain connects TRBV9 to TRBJ1-3; TRBD1 might be the D (5 bases). CDR1 SGDLS and CDR2 YYNGEE come from the germline V gene. V lost 3 bases to trimming and J lost 0 bases, with 10 bases between them. This CDR3 comprises 15 residues. CDR3 in amino acids: CASSGGGSSGNTIYF. DNA of the CDR3: TGTGCCAGCAGCGGGGGCGGAAGCTCTGGAAACACCATATATTTT.

This sequence joins TRBV7-2 and TRBJ1-1; TRBD1 matches at 9 bases. Trimming removed 5 bases from V and 3 bases from J; junction bases left unmatched: 7. This CDR3 is 15 amino acids long. Germline-derived CDR1 and CDR2 are SGHTA and FQGNSA. The CDR3 DNA is TGTGCCAGCAGCGGCCGGGACAGGGCATACACTGAAGCTTTCTTT. It codes for CASSGRDRAYTEAFF.

In this sample, this clone turned up a few times. The J gene is TRBJ2-7, the V gene TRBV4-2, with 9 bases that match TRBD1. The V and J ends lost 1 base and 5 bases, in that order; junction bases with no gene match: 6. Germline lookup yields CDR1 LGHNA and CDR2 YNFKEQ. The CDR3 is 15 residues long. Here the CDR3 DNA reads TGTGCCAGCAGCCAAGCCGGGACAGGGAGGGACGAGCAGTACTTC. This gives the protein CASSQAGTGRDEQYF.

The chain joins TRBV5-1 to TRBJ2-1; TRBD2 is a possible D gene (5 bases). Germline V gene data show CDR1 as SGHRS and CDR2 as YFSETQ. V shed 0 bases and J shed 12 bases, with 13 bases lying between them. The CDR3 is 13 amino acids. CDR3 residues: CASSLVGDYGQFF. CDR3 in DNA: TGCGCCAGCAGCTTGGTGGGAGACTATGGGCAGTTCTTC.

The sample holds a few counts of this clone. This sequence joins TRBV28 and TRBJ1-1; no clear D. The CDR3 covers 13 residues. CDR1 MDHEN and CDR2 SYDVKM come from the germline V gene. The V and J ends lost 5 bases and 5 bases respectively, with 12 bases between them. The CDR3 sequence: CASSLRGRTEAFF. The CDR3 DNA sequence: TGTGCCAGCAGTCTCCGAGGTAGGACTGAAGCTTTCTTT.

CDR3 region: CASKEPAGRTDTQYF. CDR3 DNA sequence: TGTGCCAGCAAGGAGCCAGCGGGGCGCACAGATACGCAGTATTTT. J is TRBJ2-3 and V is TRBV7-9, with 7 bases identical to TRBD2. The CDR3 sequence is 15 residues long. From germline, CDR1 is SEHNR and CDR2 FQNEAQ (reference sequence). V lost 7 bases to trimming and J lost 1 base; unmatched junction nucleotides: 8.

Only a few counts were recorded for this clone. This rearrangement joins TRBV28 to TRBJ2-1, with TRBD2 matching over 10 bases. The CDR3 covers 15 residues. From germline, CDR1 is MDHEN and CDR2 SYDVKM. Losses at the gene ends were 6 bases for V and 7 bases for J; bases not matched to a gene: 9. The CDR3 nucleotides are TGTGCCAGCAGACCTAGCGGGAGTATAGGTAATGAGCAGTTCTTC. It translates to CASRPSGSIGNEQFF.

This clone was seen a handful of times. This sample includes further DNA sequences coding for the same CDR3. In DNA form, the CDR3 reads TGCAGCGTTGGACAGATGAACACTGAAGCTTTCTTT. Protein: CSVGQMNTEAFF. V is TRBV29-1 and J is TRBJ1-1; tentative D call: TRBD1 (5 bases). CDR1 and CDR2 from the germline V gene are SQVTM and ANQGSEA. Trimming removed 4 bases at V and 0 bases at J, with 6 bases between. There are 12 residues in the CDR3.

This clone appeared a few times. At the DNA level, this CDR3 is encoded by other sequences in the same sample as well. V usage is TRBV30 and J usage is TRBJ2-1; no definite D call. From germline, CDR1 is GTSNPN and CDR2 SVGIG (reference sequence). Trimming stripped 0 bases from V and 6 bases from J, with 9 bases between. This CDR3 is 13 amino acids long. CDR3 bases: TGTGCCTGGAGTGTACGAGCAGGCAATGAGCAGTTCTTC. It yields the protein CAWSVRAGNEQFF.

This sequence joins TRBV7-9 and TRBJ2-7; 8 bases align to TRBD1. CDR1 and CDR2 from the germline V gene are SEHNR and FQNEAQ (reference sequence). V was clipped by 4 bases and J by 7 bases; unmatched bases: 6. The CDR3 has 13 residues. The DNA for the CDR3 is TGTGCCAGCAGCTCCGACAGGGGCGGGGAGCAGTACTTC. Its protein product is CASSSDRGGEQYF.

This clone was counted between two and nine times. This chain links TRBV19 with TRBJ2-5, with 8 positions matching TRBD1. The CDR3 runs 14 residues. Unmatched junction bases numbered 4, after V lost 3 bases and J lost 4 bases. CDR1 LNHDA and CDR2 SQIVND come from the germline V gene (reference sequence). The CDR3 DNA reads as TGTGCCAGTAGTATGCGGGACAGGCCAGAGACCCAGTACTTC. Protein: CASSMRDRPETQYF.

The V call is TRBV18, the J call TRBJ2-5; no firm D call. Germline loops: CDR1 KGHSH, CDR2 LQKENI. CDR3 length: 11 amino acids. V shed 3 bases and J shed 5 bases, with 4 bases lying between them. The CDR3, as DNA: TGTGCCAGCTCACCTTCCGAGACCCAGTACTTC. Translated, it gives CASSPSETQYF. The full variable domain, its missing parts supplied by reference TRBV18 and TRBJ2-5, is NAGVMQNPRHLVRRRGQEARLRCSPMKGHSHVYWYRQLPEEGLKFMVYLQKENIIDESGMPKERFSAEFPKEGPSILRIQQVVRGDSAAYFCASSPSETQYFGPGTRLLVL.

The chain uses TRBV7-6 and TRBJ2-4; 9 positions match TRBD2. Germline V lookup: CDR1 SGHVS, CDR2 FNYEAQ. V trimming: 2 bases; J trimming: 4 bases; junction bases outside the gene matches: 15. The CDR3 is 19 residues long. The CDR3 is CASSLRPAAGGTLKNIQYF. The CDR3 nucleotides read TGTGCCAGCAGCTTAAGGCCAGCAGCGGGAGGCACATTAAAAAACATTCAGTACTTC.

This clone has more than one count but fewer than ten. The chain joins TRBV6-6 to TRBJ2-3; TRBD2 aligns across 8 bases. CDR1 is MNHNY, CDR2 SVGAGI, per germline (reference sequence). Trimming cost V 6 bases and J 0 bases; bases outside gene matches: 2. The CDR3 consists of 14 residues. The CDR3 DNA sequence: TGTGCCAGCAGGGCTAGCGGGAGCACAGATACGCAGTATTTT. Its protein product is CASRASGSTDTQYF.

This clone appeared a few times. The V gene is TRBV10-3, the J gene TRBJ2-7, with 11 bases aligning to TRBD2. Germline CDR1 is ENHRY and CDR2 is SYGVKD. Trimming cost V 3 bases and J 2 bases; bases outside gene matches: 3. The CDR3 spans 15 residues. CDR3 amino acids: CAISDLLAGAYEQYF. DNA for the CDR3: TGTGCCATCAGTGACCTACTAGCGGGAGCCTACGAGCAGTACTTC.

The J gene is TRBJ1-5, the V gene TRBV9; D uncertain. With 2 bases removed from V and 6 bases from J, the gap between germline ends came to 15 bases. The CDR3 covers 15 residues. Germline CDR1 reads SGDLS; CDR2 reads YYNGEE. The CDR3 loop reads CASSVSGEVSQPQHF. CDR3 bases: TGTGCCAGCAGCGTCAGTGGGGAGGTTAGTCAGCCCCAGCATTTT.

This clone was seen a few times. The V gene is TRBV18, the J gene TRBJ2-3, with D tentatively TRBD1 (5 bases). The CDR3 extends over 13 amino acids. Trimming took 5 bases from V and 4 from J, leaving 10 bases between them. Per germline, CDR1 KGHSH and CDR2 LQKENI. CDR3 DNA sequence: TGTGCCAGCTCAAGCAGGGCTGCAGATACGCAGTATTTT. Its translation: CASSSRAADTQYF.

A note on this clone: In the same sample, other DNA sequences code for this CDR3. The V and J genes are TRBV5-1 and TRBJ2-1; D uncertain. With 4 bases removed from V and 2 bases from J, the gap between germline ends came to 4 bases. CDR1 is SGHRS, CDR2 YFSETQ, per germline. This CDR3 has 12 residues. The CDR3 nucleotides read TGCGCCAGCAGCCGAACCTACAATGAGCAGTTCTTC. This gives the protein CASSRTYNEQFF.

The gene calls are TRBV6-6 and TRBJ2-3, with a possible D match to TRBD2 (6 bases). Germline CDR1 MNHNY, CDR2 SVGAGI (reference sequence). The CDR3 is 15 residues long. The ends were cut back, 4 bases at V and 0 bases at J, with 11 bases in the middle. The CDR3 nucleotides read TGTGCCAGCAGTTTACGGGGGACCAGCACAGATACGCAGTATTTT. Its translation: CASSLRGTSTDTQYF.

CDR3: CASRGTSGHTGELFF. In DNA, the CDR3 is TGTGCCAGCAGAGGGACTAGCGGCCACACCGGGGAGCTGTTTTTT. The V and J genes are TRBV2 and TRBJ2-2, with TRBD2 identical over 11 bases. The trim removed 6 bases at V and 3 bases at J, leaving 3 bases unmatched. Germline assignment: CDR1 SNHLY and CDR2 FYNNEI. The CDR3 covers 15 residues.

The CDR3 DNA follows: TGCAGCGTAAAGTTGATAGGTAGCGGGAGAAATCGGTACGAGCAGTACTTC. It is translated as CSVKLIGSGRNRYEQYF. The rearrangement links TRBV29-1 to TRBJ2-7; 9 nucleotides align to TRBD2. The V segment lost 6 bases and the J segment 4 bases; nucleotides outside the gene matches: 19. The V gene's germline CDR1 is SQVTM and CDR2 ANQGSEA. The CDR3 is made up of 17 amino acids.

V and J are TRBV25-1 and TRBJ1-1; no reliable D call. Trimming removed 5 bases from V and 0 bases from J, with 16 bases in between. This CDR3 is 16 amino acids long. CDR1 and CDR2 from the germline V gene are MGHDK and SYGVNS. The CDR3 DNA reads TGTGCCAGCAGTAACAGCGGAGGAAATCTGAACACTGAAGCTTTCTTT. It translates to CASSNSGGNLNTEAFF. The full variable domain, rest sourced from reference TRBV25-1 and TRBJ1-1, is EADIYQTPRYLVIGTGKKITLECSQTMGHDKMYWYQQDPGMELHLIHYSYGVNSTEKGDLSSESTVSRIRTEHFPLTLESARPSHTSQYLCASSNSGGNLNTEAFFGQGTRLTVV.

Worth noting for this clone: This sample also contains other DNA sequences that code for the same CDR3. This chain joins TRBV20-1 and TRBJ2-7; D remains unclear. CDR1 is DFQATT and CDR2 is SNEGSKA in the germline V gene (reference sequence). This CDR3 has 11 residues. The V end was cut by 6 bases, the J end by 4 bases, with 10 bases between. CDR3 nucleotide sequence: TGCAGTGCGAGCCGCAGTTACGAGCAGTACTTC. Translating it yields CSASRSYEQYF.

The V gene is TRBV5-4, the J gene TRBJ2-7; D may be TRBD1 (7 bases). CDR3 length: 15 residues. Germline CDR1 and CDR2: SGHNT and YYREEE (reference sequence). The germline V and J ends were trimmed by 0 bases and 2 bases, with 12 bases remaining between them. CDR3 in DNA: TGTGCCAGCAGCTTGGGCGGGACAGTTACCTACGAGCAGTACTTC. It yields the protein CASSLGGTVTYEQYF.

V usage is TRBV20-1 and J usage is TRBJ2-7; D is ambiguous. The V and J ends lost 6 bases and 6 bases respectively, with 12 bases between them. CDR1 and CDR2 from the germline V gene are DFQATT and SNEGSKA (reference sequence). The CDR3 is made up of 11 amino acids. CDR3 nucleotides: TGCAGTGCGGCGGAACGGTCCGAGCAGTACTTC. Translated: CSAAERSEQYF.

This clone was counted a few times. The chain combines TRBV9 with TRBJ1-1, with TRBD1 as a possible D gene (6 bases). The germline V and J ends were trimmed by 3 bases and 1 base, with 13 bases remaining between them. The CDR3 has 15 amino acids. From germline, CDR1 is SGDLS and CDR2 YYNGEE. In DNA, the CDR3 is TGTGCCAGCAGCGCCACAGGGAAGGCGAACACTGAAGCTTTCTTT. Translation: CASSATGKANTEAFF.

V is TRBV6-5 and J is TRBJ2-2, with 9 bases matching TRBD2. The trim removed 8 bases at V and 7 bases at J, leaving 8 bases unmatched. Germline V gene lookup returns CDR1 MNHEY and CDR2 SVGAGI. This CDR3 contains 14 residues. The CDR3 loop reads CASCQREAHGELFF. CDR3 coding DNA: TGTGCCAGCTGCCAGCGGGAGGCCCACGGGGAGCTGTTTTTT.

The chain is built from TRBV7-2 and TRBJ2-1; a weak D match, TRBD2 (5 bases). The CDR3 covers 12 residues. Trimming took 2 bases from V and 9 from J, leaving 8 bases between them. Germline values: CDR1 SGHTA, CDR2 FQGNSA. For the CDR3, the DNA is TGTGCCAGCAGCTTACGGGATGGTGAGCAGTTCTTC. Protein sequence: CASSLRDGEQFF.

V is TRBV18 and J is TRBJ2-1; D possibly matches TRBD1 or TRBD2 (5 bases each). Germline V lookup: CDR1 KGHSH, CDR2 LQKENI. This CDR3 has 15 residues. Trimming pared 5 bases from V and 6 bases from J, leaving 17 bases between. CDR3 amino acids: CASSFPTGTSNEQFF. The CDR3 DNA follows: TGTGCCAGCTCATTCCCAACCGGGACCTCCAATGAGCAGTTCTTC.